These T cell receptor beta chains were read from a single sample in a study of early T cells in non-severe SARS-CoV-2 infection. TCRdb ran MiXCR on the 5' RACE reads and lists one entry per CDR3 protein. The data contain approximately 60,000 distinct CDR3 sequences, 10% to 15% of them singletons. The sequenced material came from whole blood. The receptors here all came from an adult who was a healthcare worker with PCR-confirmed SARS-CoV-2 infection or an uninfected control (not recorded which). CDR3s include the opening cysteine and the closing phenylalanine or tryptophan. D genes are given only for firm matches. For some rows the clone size is stated as once, few or many, or as a class when expanded; others skip it.

d_gene	v_gene	j_gene	len	abundance	CDR3aa	CDR3nt
NA	TRBV29-1	TRBJ1-2	11	many	CSVEDIYGYTF	TGCAGCGTTGAAGACATCTATGGCTACACCTTC
NA	TRBV7-6	TRBJ2-2	14	NA	CASSLGWDTGELFF	TGTGCCAGCAGCTTGGGTTGGGACACCGGGGAGCTGTTTTTT
NA	TRBV18	TRBJ2-1	14	many	CASWPTGRGSEQFF	TGTGCCAGCTGGCCGACAGGGAGGGGTAGTGAGCAGTTCTTC
NA	TRBV7-7	TRBJ2-5	13	few	CASSLGGKETQYF	TGTGCTAGCAGCCTAGGGGGTAAAGAGACCCAGTACTTC
NA	TRBV12-3/TRBV12-4	TRBJ2-5	12	NA	CASSLYQETQYF	TGTGCCAGCAGCCTGTACCAAGAGACCCAGTACTTC
TRBD2	TRBV10-1	TRBJ2-5	16	NA	CASRVAGVGMRETQYF	TGCGCCAGCAGGGTAGCGGGAGTCGGAATGCGGGAGACCCAGTACTTC
NA	TRBV7-7	TRBJ2-7	14	many	CASSPAPGFYEQYF	TGTGCTAGCAGCCCCGCCCCGGGGTTCTACGAGCAGTACTTC
TRBD2	TRBV7-3	TRBJ2-2	15	many	CASSLLAGVAGELFF	TGTGCCAGCAGCTTACTAGCGGGAGTGGCCGGGGAGCTGTTTTTT
TRBD2	TRBV13	TRBJ2-7	15	many	CASSLDGTSGYEQYF	TGTGCCAGCAGCTTAGACGGGACTAGCGGTTACGAGCAGTACTTC
TRBD2	TRBV24-1	TRBJ2-5	17	NA	CATSDPGLAGSVETQYF	TGTGCCACCAGTGACCCCGGACTAGCGGGATCGGTTGAGACCCAGTACTTC
TRBD2	TRBV27	TRBJ2-7	14	many	CASSWSGASYEQYF	TGTGCCAGCAGTTGGAGCGGGGCCTCCTACGAGCAGTACTTC
TRBD2	TRBV20-1	TRBJ2-4	16	few	CSATPSGGVAKNIQYF	TGCAGTGCTACTCCTAGCGGGGGGGTAGCCAAAAACATTCAGTACTTC
NA	TRBV19	TRBJ1-3	14	NA	CASSIGSTGNTIYF	TGTGCCAGTAGTATTGGCTCCACTGGAAACACCATATATTTT
NA	TRBV7-2	TRBJ2-3	13	NA	CASSFVSTDTQYF	TGTGCCAGCAGCTTCGTCAGCACAGATACGCAGTATTTT
NA	TRBV10-3	TRBJ2-1	16	many	CAISAGGQVSYNEQFF	TGTGCCATCAGTGCGGGGGGACAGGTCTCCTACAATGAGCAGTTCTTC
TRBD2	TRBV29-1	TRBJ2-1	17	many	CSVGSYLAGELYNEQFF	TGCAGCGTTGGTTCATACTTAGCGGGAGAGTTATACAATGAGCAGTTCTTC
NA	TRBV28	TRBJ2-1	12	NA	CASSSTREMGFF	TGTGCCAGCAGTTCAACCCGGGAAATGGGGTTCTTC
NA	TRBV5-5	TRBJ2-7	15	many	CASSAGRDLTYEQYF	TGTGCCAGCAGCGCCGGTCGGGACCTCACCTACGAGCAGTACTTC
NA	TRBV12-3/TRBV12-4	TRBJ1-1	11	many	CASTWGSEAFF	TGTGCCAGCACCTGGGGATCTGAAGCTTTCTTT
NA	TRBV24-1	TRBJ1-5	15	few	CATSGGDRTNQPQHF	TGTGCCACCAGTGGCGGAGACAGGACTAATCAGCCCCAGCATTTT
NA	TRBV5-1	TRBJ1-1	13	NA	CASSLDSNTEAFF	TGTGCCAGCAGCTTGGACTCGAACACTGAAGCTTTCTTT
NA	TRBV24-1	TRBJ2-1	12	many	CATSDTYNEQFF	TGTGCCACCAGTGATACATACAATGAGCAGTTCTTC
NA	TRBV7-9	TRBJ1-2	15	many	CASSLTDTGNYGYTF	TGTGCCAGCAGCTTAACTGACACTGGGAACTATGGCTACACCTTC
NA	TRBV28	TRBJ1-1	11	NA	CASSFVTEAFF	TGTGCCAGCAGTTTTGTTACTGAAGCTTTCTTT
NA	TRBV6-5	TRBJ2-7	14	many	CASSYRRTSYEQYF	TGTGCCAGCAGTTACCGAAGGACCTCCTACGAGCAGTACTTC
NA	TRBV15	TRBJ2-3	15	many	CATSGEGATTDTQYF	TGTGCCACCAGCGGCGAAGGAGCTACCACAGATACGCAGTATTTT
NA	TRBV28	TRBJ2-7	14	many	CASSLTHTPYEQYF	TGTGCCAGCAGCCTGACGCATACCCCCTACGAGCAGTACTTC
TRBD1	TRBV6-5	TRBJ1-1	12	many	CASSGQETEAFF	TGTGCCAGCAGTGGACAGGAGACTGAAGCTTTCTTT
TRBD2	TRBV12-3/TRBV12-4	TRBJ2-5	13	many	CASSLAGVETQYF	TGTGCCAGCAGTTTGGCGGGAGTAGAGACCCAGTACTTC
NA	TRBV7-8	TRBJ1-5	16	many	CASSPQTGYSNQPQHF	TGTGCCAGCAGCCCGCAGACAGGCTATAGCAATCAGCCCCAGCATTTT
NA	TRBV30	TRBJ2-3	12	medium-sized	CAWSALGDTQYF	TGTGCCTGGAGTGCTCTCGGGGATACGCAGTATTTT
TRBD1	TRBV7-9	TRBJ2-5	15	many	CASSVTGSGQETQYF	TGTGCCAGCAGCGTGACAGGGAGTGGACAAGAGACCCAGTACTTC
NA	TRBV11-2	TRBJ2-2	13	many	CASSLRDPGELFF	TGTGCCAGCAGCCTGCGAGACCCCGGGGAGCTGTTTTTT
NA	TRBV21-1	TRBJ2-7	10	few	CASLTPEQYF	TGTGCCAGCCTCACCCCGGAGCAGTACTTC
NA	TRBV12-3/TRBV12-4	TRBJ1-2	14	many	CASSLNRMTYGYTF	TGTGCCAGCAGTTTGAACAGGATGACCTATGGCTACACCTTC
TRBD1	TRBV18	TRBJ1-1	14	few	CASSPTGDLAEAFF	TGTGCCAGCTCACCGACAGGGGATTTAGCGGAAGCTTTCTTT
TRBD2	TRBV12-3/TRBV12-4	TRBJ2-7	18	NA	CASSLGVAGGLWLYEQYF	TGTGCCAGCAGTTTAGGGGTAGCGGGAGGGCTATGGTTGTACGAGCAGTACTTC
NA	TRBV7-9	TRBJ2-1	15	NA	CASSLRPGGTNEQFF	TGTGCCAGCAGCTTACGGCCGGGCGGGACCAATGAGCAGTTCTTC
TRBD2	TRBV5-1	TRBJ2-1	16	many	CASTPPTSGRANEQFF	TGCGCCAGCACTCCTCCGACTAGCGGGAGGGCCAATGAGCAGTTCTTC
TRBD1	TRBV6-6	TRBJ2-1	16	NA	CASSYWGQGSYNEQFF	TGTGCCAGCAGTTACTGGGGACAGGGTTCCTACAATGAGCAGTTCTTC
TRBD1	TRBV6-6	TRBJ2-5	14	many	CASRLTGVSETQYF	TGTGCCAGCAGGCTGACAGGGGTATCAGAGACCCAGTACTTC
TRBD2	TRBV7-9	TRBJ2-1	14	NA	CASWEGLGDNEQFF	TGTGCCAGCTGGGAGGGACTCGGTGACAATGAGCAGTTCTTC
TRBD2	TRBV5-1	TRBJ2-3	16	NA	CASSFDLAGSTDTQYF	TGCGCCAGCAGCTTCGACCTAGCGGGATCCACAGATACGCAGTATTTT
NA	TRBV5-1	TRBJ2-2	15	many	CASSLEGIGTRELFF	TGCGCCAGCAGCTTGGAAGGCATCGGGACAAGGGAGCTGTTTTTT
TRBD2	TRBV6-1	TRBJ2-7	14	NA	CASILAGDIYEQYF	TGTGCCAGCATCCTAGCGGGGGACATCTACGAGCAGTACTTC
NA	TRBV7-9	TRBJ1-1	13	few	CASSSDPNTEAFF	TGTGCCAGCAGCTCTGATCCGAACACTGAAGCTTTCTTT
NA	TRBV3-1	TRBJ2-7	14	many	CASSLLGVTYEQYF	TGTGCCAGCAGCCTCTTGGGGGTGACCTACGAGCAGTACTTC
TRBD2	TRBV11-3	TRBJ2-7	15	many	CASSLGLAGTYEQYF	TGTGCCAGCAGCTTAGGGCTAGCGGGGACCTACGAGCAGTACTTC
TRBD2	TRBV18	TRBJ2-7	18	many	CASSSLTPAGGRIYEQYF	TGTGCCAGCTCATCTCTGACTCCAGCGGGGGGGCGAATCTACGAGCAGTACTTC
TRBD1	TRBV5-4	TRBJ2-7	14	few	CASSLRQGYSEQYF	TGTGCCAGCAGCCTGCGACAGGGTTACAGCGAGCAGTACTTC
TRBD1	TRBV12-3/TRBV12-4	TRBJ2-3	18	many	CASSLVPLQGFRTDTQYF	TGTGCCAGCAGTTTGGTCCCCTTACAGGGGTTCCGCACAGATACGCAGTATTTT
NA	TRBV20-1	TRBJ1-1	15	few	CSAPGNRRQITEAFF	TGCAGTGCTCCGGGAAACAGACGGCAGATCACTGAAGCTTTCTTT
NA	TRBV5-1	TRBJ1-1	13	many	CASSAQGITEAFF	TGCGCCAGCAGCGCCCAGGGGATCACTGAAGCTTTCTTT
NA	TRBV7-8	TRBJ2-4	15	few	CASSLDGARKNIQYF	TGTGCCAGCAGCTTAGACGGGGCCCGGAAAAACATTCAGTACTTC
NA	TRBV7-3	TRBJ2-2	16	few	CASSPRGGGNAGELFF	TGTGCCAGCAGCCCACGCGGAGGGGGCAACGCCGGGGAGCTGTTTTTT
NA	TRBV28	TRBJ2-7	13	NA	CASSTGIPYEQYF	TGTGCCAGCAGTACCGGGATTCCCTACGAGCAGTACTTC